This TCR beta chain derives from a study of T cell changes during pregnancy in multiple sclerosis. Data came from immunoSEQ multiplex PCR; TCRdb stores just in-frame clones and leaves some out. Of about 51,000 clones in the sample, around 93% were seen once. Germline V gene sequence: CDR1 SGDLS, CDR2 YYNGEE. The CDR3 sequence is 14 residues long. V shed 0 bases and J 3 bases; nucleotides not matched to a gene: 2. The sequence was obtained from a female donor with multiple sclerosis, enrolled in a pregnancy study. The sample was peripheral blood, taken in the second trimester of pregnancy. The rearrangement joins TRBV9 to TRBJ2-5, with 7 bases matching TRBD1. Written as DNA, the CDR3 is TGTGCCAGCAGCGTAGGGCAGGGGGAAGAGACCCAGTACTTC. Its protein product is CASSVGQGEETQYF.